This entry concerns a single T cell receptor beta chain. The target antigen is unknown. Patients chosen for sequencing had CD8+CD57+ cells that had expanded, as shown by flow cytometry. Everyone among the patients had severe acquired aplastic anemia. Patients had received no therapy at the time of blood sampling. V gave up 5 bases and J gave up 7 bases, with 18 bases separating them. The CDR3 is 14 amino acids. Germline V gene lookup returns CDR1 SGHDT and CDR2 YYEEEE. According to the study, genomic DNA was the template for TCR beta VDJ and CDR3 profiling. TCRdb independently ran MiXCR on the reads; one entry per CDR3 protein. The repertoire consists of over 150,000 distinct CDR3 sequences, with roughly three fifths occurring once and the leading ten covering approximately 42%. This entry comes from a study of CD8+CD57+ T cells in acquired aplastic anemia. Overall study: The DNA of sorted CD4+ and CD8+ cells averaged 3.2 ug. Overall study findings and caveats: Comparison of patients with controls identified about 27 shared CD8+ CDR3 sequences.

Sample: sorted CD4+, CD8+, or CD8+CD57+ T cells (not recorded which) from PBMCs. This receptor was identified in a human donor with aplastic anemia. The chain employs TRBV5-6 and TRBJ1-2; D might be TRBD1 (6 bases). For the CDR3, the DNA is TGTGCCAGCAGTCCCCAGTCGACAGGATCTGGCTACACCTTC. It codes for CASSPQSTGSGYTF.